These 15 T cell receptor beta chains originate from one sample sequenced in a study of Ad26.COV2.S vaccination and SARS-CoV-2 variants. Data came from immunoSEQ multiplex PCR; TCRdb stores just in-frame clones and leaves some out. Altogether 400,000 to 500,000 clones are present, around nine tenths being singletons, with the ten largest covering about 3.6%. Treatment reported: around 19 received Ad26.COV2.S at low or high dose, single or two shots; 5 received placebo; per-sample allocation not given. Samples analyzed were those drawn on day 63 after the first vaccine or placebo injection. The starting material was peripheral blood, obtained in a trial of Ad26.COV2.S vaccine versus placebo. The origin of the receptors is a person aged 18 to 65 who received the Ad26.COV2.S COVID-19 vaccine or a placebo.

This chain connects TRBV5-6 to TRBJ2-7, with 11 nucleotides matching TRBD1. The CDR3 loop spans 14 amino acids. The V and J ends lost 2 bases and 9 bases, in that order; junction bases with no gene match: 7. Germline CDR1 and CDR2: SGHDT and YYEEEE. The CDR3 region has the DNA TGTGCCAGCAGCTTCGGGACAGGGGGTAGGGGGCAGTACTTC. Its translation: CASSFGTGGRGQYF.

This chain connects TRBV7-2 to TRBJ2-7, with 7 bases that match TRBD2. From germline, CDR1 is SGHTA and CDR2 FQGNSA. With V trimmed by 1 base and J by 2 bases, 2 bases remained unmatched. The CDR3 length is 14 residues. CDR3 sequence reads: CASSLVGGAYEQYF. In DNA, the CDR3 is TGTGCCAGCAGCTTAGTGGGGGGGGCCTACGAGCAGTACTTC.

The chain has TRBV7-2 and TRBJ2-7; 7 positions match TRBD1. In germline, CDR1 is SGHTA, CDR2 FQGNSA. This CDR3 has 15 residues. After removal of 1 base from V and 2 bases from J, the junction contained 5 bases not matched to a gene. DNA of the CDR3: TGTGCCAGCAGCTTAGGGTGGGGACAGACCTACGAGCAGTACTTC. Protein sequence: CASSLGWGQTYEQYF.

The chain has TRBV21-1 and TRBJ1-4; TRBD1, the table's D call, was not compared with the DNA. TRBV21-1 is shown as a pseudogene. This CDR3 is 12 amino acids long. CDR3 sequence: CASNPINEKLFF. The CDR3 region has the DNA TGTGCCAGCAATCCAATTAATGAAAAACTGTTTTTT.

The V gene is TRBV7-8, the J gene TRBJ1-5, with TRBD1 matching 7 bases. V lost 1 base, J lost 5 bases, and 5 bases stayed unmatched. CDR1 SGHVS and CDR2 FQNEAQ come from the germline V gene. The CDR3 is 15 amino acids. CDR3 sequence: CASSLEQGRDQPQHF. CDR3 DNA sequence: TGTGCCAGCAGCTTAGAACAGGGGAGGGATCAGCCCCAGCATTTT.

The chain employs TRBV5-1 and TRBJ1-5; D is uncertain. This CDR3 is 15 amino acids long. V was cut by 0 bases and J by 1 base, with 8 bases left in between. The germline V gene has CDR1 SGHRS and CDR2 YFSETQ. The chain's CDR3 is CASSLVRRSNQPQHF. The CDR3 DNA is TGCGCCAGCAGCTTGGTCCGGCGAAGCAATCAGCCCCAGCATTTT. The whole variable domain, remainder taken from reference TRBV5-1 and TRBJ1-5, is KAGVTQTPRYLIKTRGQQVTLSCSPISGHRSVSWYQQTPGQGLQFLFEYFSETQRNKGNFPGRFSGRQFSNSRSEMNVSTLELGDSALYLCASSLVRRSNQPQHFGDGTRLSIL.

The rearrangement joins TRBV4-3 to TRBJ1-2; D remains unclear. This CDR3 contains 13 residues. V lost 1 base and J lost 5, with 8 bases in between. In germline, CDR1 is LGHNA, CDR2 YSLEER. The chain's CDR3 is CASSQVLGYGYTF. The CDR3 coding sequence is TGCGCCAGCAGCCAAGTTCTCGGTTATGGCTACACCTTC.

The V gene is TRBV6-2 or TRBV6-3, the J gene TRBJ2-1; 10 nucleotides match TRBD1. The CDR3 contains 16 residues. Looked up from germline, CDR1 is MNHEY and CDR2 is SVGEGT. V was pared by 3 bases and J by 7 bases, with 9 bases of the junction left unmatched. The CDR3 DNA sequence: TGTGCCAGCAGTTATTATGGGACAGGGGTAGAAAATGAGCAGTTCTTC. It specifies CASSYYGTGVENEQFF.

This clone was detected only once. The gene calls are TRBV28 and TRBJ2-3; either TRBD1 or TRBD2 may supply D (5 bases each). V was shortened by 1 base and J by 4 bases, with 12 bases between the two germline ends. Germline-derived CDR1 and CDR2 are MDHEN and SYDVKM. The CDR3 runs 15 residues. DNA for the CDR3: TGTGCCAGCAGTTTATCCCCCACGGGGCCAGATACGCAGTATTTT. This gives the protein CASSLSPTGPDTQYF.

The chain joins TRBV12-3 or TRBV12-4 to TRBJ2-3, with D hard to call. The length of the CDR3 is 13 residues. Trimming stripped 8 bases from V and 2 bases from J, with 11 bases between. CDR3 sequence (DNA): TGTGCCAGCTCCCTGTGGGCCACAGATACGCAGTATTTT. It yields the protein CASSLWATDTQYF.

This chain uses TRBV7-7 with TRBJ2-3; the match to TRBD2 covers 14 bases. There are 17 residues in the CDR3. CDR1 and CDR2 (germline): SSHAT, FNYEAQ (reference sequence). V gave up 5 bases and J gave up 6 bases; unmatched junction bases: 10. The CDR3 DNA is TGTGCCAGCAGCGCGGGGACTAGCGGGGGTGGGGGCGATACGCAGTATTTT. Its translation: CASSAGTSGGGGDTQYF. Together with reference TRBV7-7 and TRBJ2-3, the CDR3 gives the full variable domain: GAGVSQSPRYKVTKRGQDVTLRCDPISSHATLYWYQQALGQGPEFLTYFNYEAQPDKSGLPSDRFSAERPEGSISTLTIQRTEQRDSAMYRCASSAGTSGGGGDTQYFGPGTRLTVL.

J is TRBJ1-2 and V is TRBV4-3; TRBD1 agrees at 8 bases. CDR3 length: 12 amino acids. Trimming cost V 4 bases and J 7 bases; bases outside gene matches: 2. Germline CDR1 and CDR2: LGHNA and YSLEER. CDR3 DNA sequence: TGCGCCAGCAGCCCGACAGGGGTTGGCTACACCTTC. Protein product: CASSPTGVGYTF.

In the case of this clone: The sample contains more than one DNA sequence encoding this CDR3. This chain uses TRBV30 with TRBJ2-3; maybe TRBD1 (5 bases). The V gene lost 2 bases and the J gene lost 2 bases, with 11 bases spanning the gap. The V gene's germline CDR1 is GTSNPN and CDR2 SVGIG (reference sequence). This CDR3 contains 14 residues. Here the CDR3 reads CAWSPGHLTDTQYF. CDR3 nucleotides: TGTGCCTGGAGTCCCGGACACCTCACAGATACGCAGTATTTT.

The V gene is TRBV9, the J gene TRBJ1-5; a possible D gene is TRBD1 (5 bases). Trimming cost V 0 bases and J 3 bases, with 7 bases left between them. CDR1 is SGDLS, CDR2 YYNGEE, per germline. The CDR3 totals 14 residues. DNA for the CDR3: TGTGCCAGCAGCGTAGGAGGGGTCAATCAGCCCCAGCATTTT. It translates to CASSVGGVNQPQHF.

The chain employs TRBV5-1 and TRBJ1-1, with D maybe TRBD1 (5 bases). The CDR3 loop spans 14 amino acids. The ends were cut back, 0 bases at V and 3 bases at J, with 9 bases in the middle. Germline CDR1 and CDR2: SGHRS and YFSETQ. The CDR3 DNA reads TGCGCCAGCAGCTTGGGATCGGGACACACTGAAGCTTTCTTT. This translates into CASSLGSGHTEAFF.